A single T cell receptor (beta chain) is shown here with its context. The antigen is unknown. This entry is derived from a study of CD8 T cells in ankylosing spondylitis. TCRdb redid the calling of the 5' RACE reads with MiXCR, one entry per CDR3 protein. The table shows around 770,000 distinct CDR3 sequences, with 10% to 15% occurring only once. General study findings and limits: A TCR beta motif made of fewer than ten highly homologous variants seemed typical of ankylosing spondylitis blood. Significant enrichment of disease-linked clones was reportedly seen in matched ankylosing spondylitis synovial fluid. In the blood and synovial fluid of reactive arthritis, some motif variants had been previously reported.

V was pared by 2 bases and J by 5 bases, with 15 bases between. The CDR3 loop spans 14 amino acids. CDR1 is DFQATT and CDR2 is SNEGSKA in the germline V gene (reference sequence). The V and J genes are TRBV20-1 and TRBJ1-1; D possibly corresponds to TRBD1 (5 bases). Sequencing used blood, either unsorted or a sorted T cell fraction (not recorded which). The sequence was obtained from a male donor with ankylosing spondylitis. CDR3 protein: CSARPLGVSTEAFF. The CDR3 coding sequence is TGCAGTGCTAGACCCCTGGGGGTTTCTACTGAAGCTTTCTTT.